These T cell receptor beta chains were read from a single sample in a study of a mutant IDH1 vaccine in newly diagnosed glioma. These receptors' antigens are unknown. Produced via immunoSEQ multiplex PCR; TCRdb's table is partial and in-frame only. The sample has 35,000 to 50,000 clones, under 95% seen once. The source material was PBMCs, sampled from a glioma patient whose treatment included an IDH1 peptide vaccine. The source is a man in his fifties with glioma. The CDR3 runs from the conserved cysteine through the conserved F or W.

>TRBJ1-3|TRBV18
CASSPYDGNTIYF
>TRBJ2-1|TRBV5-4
CASSSSGSSYNEQFF
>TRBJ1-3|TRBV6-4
CASSGQGISGNTIYF
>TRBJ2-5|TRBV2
CASSEAPPGPGETQYF
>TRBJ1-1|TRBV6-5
CASSYYGEDAFF
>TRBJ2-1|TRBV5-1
CASTLARRSYNEQFF
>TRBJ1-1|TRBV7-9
CASSSTPGTANTEAFF
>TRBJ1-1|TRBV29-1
CSVVIVSVYTEAFF
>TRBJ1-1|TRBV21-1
CASSMTGGDTEAFF
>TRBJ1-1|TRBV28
CASSFTGEAFF
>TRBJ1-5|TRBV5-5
CASSFYLSNQPQHF
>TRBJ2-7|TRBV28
CASSLYGSSSGEQYF
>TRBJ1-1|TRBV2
CASSGLDRLNTEAFF
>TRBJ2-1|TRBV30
CAWSPLHNEQFF
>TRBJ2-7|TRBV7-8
CASSRSTPGQGREQYF
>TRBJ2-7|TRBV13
CASSRDSAHEQYF
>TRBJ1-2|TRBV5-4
CASTLGGDFYGYTF
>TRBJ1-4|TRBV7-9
CASSQGTANEKLFF
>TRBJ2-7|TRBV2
CASSNRESGEQYF
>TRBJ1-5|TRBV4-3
CASSQDLPTGYSNQPQHF
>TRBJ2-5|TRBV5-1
CASSLAALQETQYF
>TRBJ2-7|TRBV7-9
CASSLEESYEQYF
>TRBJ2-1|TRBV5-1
CASSLSGANTYNEQFF
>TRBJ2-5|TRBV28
CASSSSPTGGTLQETQYF
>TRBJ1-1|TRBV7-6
CASSPRGGVTEAFF
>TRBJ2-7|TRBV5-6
CASSPAPGQYEQYF
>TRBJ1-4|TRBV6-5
CASSTGNEKLFF
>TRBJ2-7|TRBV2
CASSGTVGPYYEQYF
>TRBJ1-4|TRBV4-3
CASSQEAAGKKLFF
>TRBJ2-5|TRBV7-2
CASSPQSGVGETQYF
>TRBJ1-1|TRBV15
CATTPSGTELTEAFF
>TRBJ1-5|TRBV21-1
CASSTDRSYCNQPQHF
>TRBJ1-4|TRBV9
CASSPFGGADEKLFF
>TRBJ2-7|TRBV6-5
CASRRDLTYEQYF
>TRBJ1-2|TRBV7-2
CASSLGGTGYTF
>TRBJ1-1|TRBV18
CASSPGQGRGTEAFF
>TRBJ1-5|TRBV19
CASSIWGGEGNQPQHF
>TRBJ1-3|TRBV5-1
CASAPTGDGNTIYF